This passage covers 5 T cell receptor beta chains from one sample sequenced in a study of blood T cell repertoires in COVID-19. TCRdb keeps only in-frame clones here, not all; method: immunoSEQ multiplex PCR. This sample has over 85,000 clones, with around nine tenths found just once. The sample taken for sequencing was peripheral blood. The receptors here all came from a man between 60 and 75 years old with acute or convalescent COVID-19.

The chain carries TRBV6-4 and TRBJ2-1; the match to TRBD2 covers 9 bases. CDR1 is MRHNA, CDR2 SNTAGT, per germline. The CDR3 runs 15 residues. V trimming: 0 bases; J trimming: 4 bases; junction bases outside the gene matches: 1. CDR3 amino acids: CASSDSTSGYNEQFF. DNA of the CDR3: TGTGCCAGCAGTGACTCGACTAGCGGATACAATGAGCAGTTCTTC.

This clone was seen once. CDR3 region: CASTPPQFNEQFF. The DNA for the CDR3 is TGTGCCAGCACCCCCCCACAATTCAATGAGCAGTTCTTC. The V gene is TRBV6-5, the J gene TRBJ2-1; D is ambiguous. The CDR3 consists of 13 residues. Germline V gene lookup returns CDR1 MNHEY and CDR2 SVGAGI. The germline V and J ends were trimmed by 7 bases and 6 bases, with 13 bases remaining between them.

CDR3 in amino acids: CASSSGRGPNQPQHF. DNA for the CDR3: TGTGCCAGCAGTTCAGGTCGGGGTCCAAATCAGCCCCAGCATTTT. This chain connects TRBV6-5 to TRBJ1-5; no clear D. This CDR3 is 15 amino acids long. CDR1 is MNHEY, CDR2 SVGAGI, per germline. Trimming stripped 4 bases from V and 4 bases from J, with 14 bases between.

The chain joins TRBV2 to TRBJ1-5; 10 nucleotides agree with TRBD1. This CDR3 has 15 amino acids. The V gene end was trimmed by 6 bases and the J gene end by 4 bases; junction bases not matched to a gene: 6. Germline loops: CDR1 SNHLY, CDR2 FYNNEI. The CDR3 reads CASSADRGENQPQHF. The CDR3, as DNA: TGTGCCAGCAGCGCGGACAGGGGGGAAAATCAGCCCCAGCATTTT. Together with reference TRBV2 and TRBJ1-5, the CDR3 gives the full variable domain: EPEVTQTPSHQVTQMGQEVILRCVPISNHLYFYWYRQILGQKVEFLVSFYNNEISEKSEIFDDQFSVERPDGSNFTLKIRSTKLEDSAMYFCASSADRGENQPQHFGDGTRLSIL.

The CDR3 region is CSVGPSRAEKLFF. Written as DNA, the CDR3 is TGCAGCGTTGGTCCGTCGCGGGCTGAAAAACTGTTTTTT. The V call is TRBV29-1, the J call TRBJ1-4, with unresolved D. From germline, CDR1 is SQVTM and CDR2 ANQGSEA. The CDR3 has 13 residues. Trimming stripped 4 bases from V and 7 bases from J, with 13 bases between.